The clone carrying this T cell receptor (beta chain) was counted only a few times. This entry comes from a study of cytomegalovirus exposure and HLA in healthy donors. Researchers ran the PCR with 60 Vbeta and 13 Jbeta primers. Clones were read by immunoSEQ multiplex PCR, and TCRdb kept only the in-frame ones, dropping some. The sample holds about 160,000 clones; around four fifths are singletons and the top ten take about 1.3%. This receptor was identified in a woman in her forties or fifties in good health and CMV-seronegative. Sample: PBMCs.

CDR3 loop: CASSQDPVDGDSNSPLHF. The DNA of the CDR3 is TGCGCCAGCAGCCAAGATCCAGTAGACGGGGACAGTAATTCACCCCTCCACTTT. J is TRBJ1-6 and V is TRBV4-3; 7 positions match TRBD1. Germline lookup yields CDR1 LGHNA and CDR2 YSLEER. Germline trimming cut 0 bases from V and 6 bases from J; bases unmatched to any gene: 11. The CDR3 is made up of 18 amino acids.